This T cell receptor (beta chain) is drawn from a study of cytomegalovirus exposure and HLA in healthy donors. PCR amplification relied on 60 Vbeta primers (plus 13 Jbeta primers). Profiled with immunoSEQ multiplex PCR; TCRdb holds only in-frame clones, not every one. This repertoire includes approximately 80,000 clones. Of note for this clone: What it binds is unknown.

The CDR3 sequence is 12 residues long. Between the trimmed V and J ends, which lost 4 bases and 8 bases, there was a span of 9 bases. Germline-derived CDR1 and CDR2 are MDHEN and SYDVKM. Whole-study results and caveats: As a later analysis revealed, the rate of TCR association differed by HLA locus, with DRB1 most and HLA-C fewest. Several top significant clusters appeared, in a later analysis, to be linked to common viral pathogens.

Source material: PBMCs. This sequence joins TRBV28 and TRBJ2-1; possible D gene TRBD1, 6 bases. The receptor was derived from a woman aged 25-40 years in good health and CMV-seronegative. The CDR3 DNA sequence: TGTGCCAGCAGTTCATCAGGGGATGAGCAGTTCTTC. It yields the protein CASSSSGDEQFF. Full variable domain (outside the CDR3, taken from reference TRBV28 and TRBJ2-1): DVKVTQSSRYLVKRTGEKVFLECVQDMDHENMFWYRQDPGLGLRLIYFSYDVKMKEKGDIPEGYSVSREKKERFSLILESASTNQTSMYLCASSSSGDEQFFGPGTRLTVL.